Following are 2 T cell receptor beta chains from one sample sequenced in a study of cytomegalovirus exposure and HLA in healthy donors. The repertoire was sequenced with immunoSEQ multiplex PCR; TCRdb's copy has only in-frame clones and lacks some. This sample yields 100,000 to 150,000 clones, of which around 90% are seen a single time; approximately 2% belongs to the top ten. Material: PBMCs. The receptors shown here come from a woman between 18 and 30 years old in good health and CMV-seronegative.

V gene TRBV7-3 combines with J gene TRBJ2-1; tentatively, D is TRBD2 (7 bases). With 5 bases removed from V and 0 bases from J, the gap between germline ends came to 17 bases. Germline V lookup: CDR1 SGHTA, CDR2 FQGTGA. This CDR3 region has 17 residues. CDR3 sequence: CASSHPGGISSYNEQFF. The CDR3 region has the DNA TGTGCCAGCAGCCATCCGGGGGGCATAAGCTCCTACAATGAGCAGTTCTTC.

Turning to this clone: One end of the junction is discordant with germline, which a read error may explain. This rearrangement joins TRBV7-7 to TRBJ2-1; possible D gene TRBD1, 7 bases. CDR3 length equals 15 residues. The V gene's germline CDR1 is SSHAT and CDR2 FNYEAQ (reference sequence). CDR3: CASSLGGGLRNEQFF. In DNA, the CDR3 is TGTGCTAGCAGCTTAGGAGGGGGCTTGCGGAATGAGCAGTTCTTC. Full variable domain (outside the CDR3, taken from reference TRBV7-7 and TRBJ2-1): GAGVSQSPRYKVTKRGQDVTLRCDPISSHATLYWYQQALGQGPEFLTYFNYEAQPDKSGLPSDRFSAERPEGSISTLTIQRTEQRDSAMYRCASSLGGGLRNEQFFGPGTRLTVL.